The T cell receptor beta chain under discussion was sequenced for a study of control samples from healthy donors and cancer patients. V shed 3 bases and J 8 bases; nucleotides not matched to a gene: 10. The germline V gene encodes CDR1 GTSNPN and CDR2 SVGIG (reference sequence). This CDR3 spans 15 amino acids. The method was immunoSEQ multiplex PCR; TCRdb's version includes in-frame clones alone and lacks a portion of them. Altogether around 99,000 clones are present, 90% being singletons, with the ten largest covering 3.5% to 4.5%. The genes are TRBV30 and TRBJ1-4; 9 nucleotides agree with TRBD1. The receptor was isolated from a human donor in good health. The donor label of this sample is uncertain. The sequenced material came from blood. The chain's CDR3 is CAWRPRTGDGEKLFF. DNA for the CDR3: TGTGCCTGGAGGCCGCGGACAGGGGACGGCGAAAAACTGTTTTTT.